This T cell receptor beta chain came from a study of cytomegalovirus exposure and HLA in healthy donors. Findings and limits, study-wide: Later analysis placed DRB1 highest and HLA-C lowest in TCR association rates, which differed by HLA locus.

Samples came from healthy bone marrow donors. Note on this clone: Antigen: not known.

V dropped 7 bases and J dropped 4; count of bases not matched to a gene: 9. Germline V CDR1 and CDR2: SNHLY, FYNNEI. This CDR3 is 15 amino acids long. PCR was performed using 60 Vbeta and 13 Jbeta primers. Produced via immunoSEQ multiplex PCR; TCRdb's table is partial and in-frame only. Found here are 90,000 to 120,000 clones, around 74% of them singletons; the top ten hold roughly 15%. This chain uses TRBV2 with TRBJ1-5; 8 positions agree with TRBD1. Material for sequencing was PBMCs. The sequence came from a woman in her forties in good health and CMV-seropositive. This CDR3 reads CASTLDRGGNQPQHF. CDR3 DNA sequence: TGTGCCAGCACCCTAGACAGGGGAGGTAATCAGCCCCAGCATTTT.